This T cell receptor (beta chain) stems from a study of blood T cell repertoires in COVID-19. Looking at the study overall: Collection of acute and convalescent COVID-19 samples took place in the United States, Italy and Spain.

Recruited during active infection, patients (from Seattle) were subsequently followed longitudinally. Per the authors' pipeline: The assay estimated nucleated cells by amplifying reference gene primers. The method was immunoSEQ multiplex PCR; TCRdb's version includes in-frame clones alone and lacks a portion of them. The V and J calls and clone size were taken over from that table, and D and trimming were inferred from the DNA. The sample yields about 500,000 clones, roughly nine tenths seen once. Germline CDR1 and CDR2: SGHRS and YFSETQ. The CDR3 length is 14 residues. V lost 1 base to trimming and J lost 2 bases, with 8 bases between them. This clone was counted a single time.

The sample consisted of peripheral blood. The TCR originated in a woman aged 50 to 60 with COVID-19, enrolled during active disease. The J gene is TRBJ2-3, the V gene TRBV5-1; D uncertain. Here the CDR3 DNA reads TGCGCCAGCAGCTTGTCTCCCCCCACAGATACGCAGTATTTT. Its translation: CASSLSPPTDTQYF.